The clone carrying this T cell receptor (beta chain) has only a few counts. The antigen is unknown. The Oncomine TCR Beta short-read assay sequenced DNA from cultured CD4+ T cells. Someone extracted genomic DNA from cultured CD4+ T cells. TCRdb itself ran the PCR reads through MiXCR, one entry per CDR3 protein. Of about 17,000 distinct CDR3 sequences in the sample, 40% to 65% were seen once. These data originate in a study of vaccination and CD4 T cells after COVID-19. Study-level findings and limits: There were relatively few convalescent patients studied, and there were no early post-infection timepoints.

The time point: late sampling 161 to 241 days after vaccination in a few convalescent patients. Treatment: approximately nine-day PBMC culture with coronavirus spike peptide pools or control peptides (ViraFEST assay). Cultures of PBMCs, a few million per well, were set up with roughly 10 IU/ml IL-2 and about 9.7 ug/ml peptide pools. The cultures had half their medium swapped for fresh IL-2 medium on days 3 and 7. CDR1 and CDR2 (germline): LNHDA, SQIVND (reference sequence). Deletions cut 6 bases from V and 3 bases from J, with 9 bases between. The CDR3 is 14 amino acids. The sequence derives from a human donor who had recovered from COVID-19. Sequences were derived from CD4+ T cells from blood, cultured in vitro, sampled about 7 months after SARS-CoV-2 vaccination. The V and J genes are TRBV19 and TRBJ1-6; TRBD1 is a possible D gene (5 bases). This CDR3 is CASREGNYNSPLHF. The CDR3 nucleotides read TGTGCCAGTAGGGAGGGGAACTATAATTCACCCCTCCACTTT. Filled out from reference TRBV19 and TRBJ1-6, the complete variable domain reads DGGITQSPKYLFRKEGQNVTLSCEQNLNHDAMYWYRQDPGQGLRLIYYSQIVNDFQKGDIAEGYSVSREKKESFPLTVTSAQKNPTAFYLCASREGNYNSPLHFGNGTRLTVT.